This T cell receptor beta chain was captured in a study of shared clonotypes between healthy human individuals. As concerns this clone: The antigen remains undetermined.

The ends lost 2 bases at V and 15 bases at J; junction bases unmatched: 15. CDR1 MGHRA and CDR2 YSYEKL come from the germline V gene. The CDR3 is made up of 16 amino acids. Sequencing used immunoSEQ multiplex PCR; TCRdb keeps in-frame clones, though not all of them. The sample shows hundreds of thousands of clones, approximately 74% of them seen only once. Whole-study results and caveats: Memory subsets had estimated richness that was generally smaller than that of naive subsets. Non-shared clonotypes had lower generation probabilities than clonotypes shared by all four sorted-subset donors.

The source of this sequence is a woman in her thirties in good health. Sequencing used memory CD4+ T cells sorted from blood. The subset here: CD45RA-negative fraction. The V call is TRBV4-1, the J call TRBJ2-1, with 11 bases aligning to TRBD2. The CDR3 nucleotides read TGCGCCAGCAGCCAACCTGATCTAGCGGGAGGAGGTCAGGGGTTCTTC. It translates to CASSQPDLAGGGQGFF.